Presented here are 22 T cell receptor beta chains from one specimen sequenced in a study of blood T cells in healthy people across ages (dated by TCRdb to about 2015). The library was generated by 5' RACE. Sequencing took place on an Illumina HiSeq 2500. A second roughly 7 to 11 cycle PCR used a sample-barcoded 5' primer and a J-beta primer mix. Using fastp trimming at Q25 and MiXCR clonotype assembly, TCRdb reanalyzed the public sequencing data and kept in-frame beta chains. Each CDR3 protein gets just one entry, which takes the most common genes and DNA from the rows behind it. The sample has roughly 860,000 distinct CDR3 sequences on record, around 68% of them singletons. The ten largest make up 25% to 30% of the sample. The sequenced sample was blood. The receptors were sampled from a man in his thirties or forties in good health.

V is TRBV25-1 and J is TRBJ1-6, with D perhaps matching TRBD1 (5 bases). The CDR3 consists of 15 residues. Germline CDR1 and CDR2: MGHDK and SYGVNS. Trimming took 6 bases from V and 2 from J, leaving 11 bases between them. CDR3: CASSRDGPYNSPLHF. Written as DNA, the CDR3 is TGTGCCAGCAGCCGGGACGGTCCCTATAATTCACCCCTCCACTTT.

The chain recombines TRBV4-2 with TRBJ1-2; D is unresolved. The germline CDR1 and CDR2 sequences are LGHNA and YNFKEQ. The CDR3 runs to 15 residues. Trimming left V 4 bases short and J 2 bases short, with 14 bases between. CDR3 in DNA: TGTGCCAGCAGCCGACCCGACCTGGGGAACTATGGCTACACCTTC. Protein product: CASSRPDLGNYGYTF.

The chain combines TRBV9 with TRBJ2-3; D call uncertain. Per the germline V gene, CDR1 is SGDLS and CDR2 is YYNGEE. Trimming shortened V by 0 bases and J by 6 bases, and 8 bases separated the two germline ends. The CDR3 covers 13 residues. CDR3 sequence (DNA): TGTGCCAGCAGCGTAGAACGAGAGGATACGCAGTATTTT. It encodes CASSVEREDTQYF.

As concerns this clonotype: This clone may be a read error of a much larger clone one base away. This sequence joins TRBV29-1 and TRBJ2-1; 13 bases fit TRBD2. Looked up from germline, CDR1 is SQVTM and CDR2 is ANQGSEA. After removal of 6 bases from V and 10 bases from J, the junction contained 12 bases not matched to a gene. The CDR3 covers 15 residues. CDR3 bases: TGCAGCGTGGAACTAGCGGGGGGGCATAGGAAGGAGCAGTTCTTC. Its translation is CSVELAGGHRKEQFF.

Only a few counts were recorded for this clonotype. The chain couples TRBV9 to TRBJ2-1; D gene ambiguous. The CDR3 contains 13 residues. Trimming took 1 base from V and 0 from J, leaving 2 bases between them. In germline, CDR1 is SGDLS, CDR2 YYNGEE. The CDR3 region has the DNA TGTGCCAGCAGCGTAAACTCCTACAATGAGCAGTTCTTC. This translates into CASSVNSYNEQFF.

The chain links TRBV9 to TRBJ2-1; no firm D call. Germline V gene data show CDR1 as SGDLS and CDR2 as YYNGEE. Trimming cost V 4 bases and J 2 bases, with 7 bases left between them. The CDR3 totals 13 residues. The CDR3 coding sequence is TGTGCCAGCAGCCCCAATGCCTACAATGAGCAGTTCTTC. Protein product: CASSPNAYNEQFF.

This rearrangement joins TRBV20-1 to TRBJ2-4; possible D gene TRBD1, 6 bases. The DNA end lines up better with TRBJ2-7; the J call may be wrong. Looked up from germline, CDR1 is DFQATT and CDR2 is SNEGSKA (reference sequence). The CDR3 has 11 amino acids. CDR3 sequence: CSASTGYEQYF. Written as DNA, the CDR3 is TGCAGTGCTAGCACAGGGTACGAGCAGTACTTC.

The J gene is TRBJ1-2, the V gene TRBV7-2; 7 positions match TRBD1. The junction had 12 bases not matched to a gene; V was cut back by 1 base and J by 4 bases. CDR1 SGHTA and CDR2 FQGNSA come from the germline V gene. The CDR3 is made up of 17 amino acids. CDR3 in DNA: TGTGCCAGCAGCTTAGGCCCCACCGGGACAGTTGGCTATGGCTACACCTTC. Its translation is CASSLGPTGTVGYGYTF.

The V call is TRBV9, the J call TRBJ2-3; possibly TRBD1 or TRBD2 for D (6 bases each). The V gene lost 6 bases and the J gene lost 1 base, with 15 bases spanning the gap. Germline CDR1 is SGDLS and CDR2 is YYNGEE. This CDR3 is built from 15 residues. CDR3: CASTKGGYRTDTQYF. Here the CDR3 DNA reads TGTGCCAGCACCAAAGGGGGGTATCGCACAGATACGCAGTATTTT.

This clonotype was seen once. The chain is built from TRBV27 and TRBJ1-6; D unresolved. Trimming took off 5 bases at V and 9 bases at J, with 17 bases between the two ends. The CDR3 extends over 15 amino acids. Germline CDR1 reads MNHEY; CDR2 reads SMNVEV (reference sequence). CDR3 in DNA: TGTGCCAGCAGTCTTCGGTCGAAGGCGGCTTCACCCCTCCACTTT. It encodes CASSLRSKAASPLHF.

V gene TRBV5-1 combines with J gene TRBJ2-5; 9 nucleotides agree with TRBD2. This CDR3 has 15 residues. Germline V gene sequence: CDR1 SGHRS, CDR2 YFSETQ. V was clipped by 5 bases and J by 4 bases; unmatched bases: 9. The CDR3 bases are TGCGCCAGCAGATTGACGACTAGCGGCCGAGAGACCCAGTACTTC. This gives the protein CASRLTTSGRETQYF.

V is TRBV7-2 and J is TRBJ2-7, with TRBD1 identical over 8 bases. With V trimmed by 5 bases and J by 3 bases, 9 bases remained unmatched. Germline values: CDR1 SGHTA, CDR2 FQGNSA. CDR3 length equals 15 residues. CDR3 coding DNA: TGTGCCAGCAGCGAAAGGACAGGGACCCTCTACGAGCAGTACTTC. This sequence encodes CASSERTGTLYEQYF. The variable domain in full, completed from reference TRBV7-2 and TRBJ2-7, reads GAGVSQSPSNKVTEKGKDVELRCDPISGHTALYWYRQSLGQGLEFLIYFQGNSAPDKSGLPSDRFSAERTGGSVSTLTIQRTQQEDSAVYLCASSERTGTLYEQYFGPGTRLTVT.

In nucleotides, the CDR3 is TGTGCCAGCAGCCCTAGGGGGCGTTCCAGCTCCTACGAGCAGTACTTC. Its translation: CASSPRGRSSSYEQYF. The chain joins TRBV27 to TRBJ2-7, with 7 bases aligning to TRBD1. This CDR3 comprises 16 residues. V trimming: 6 bases; J trimming: 0 bases; junction bases outside the gene matches: 11. Per the germline V gene, CDR1 is MNHEY and CDR2 is SMNVEV (reference sequence).

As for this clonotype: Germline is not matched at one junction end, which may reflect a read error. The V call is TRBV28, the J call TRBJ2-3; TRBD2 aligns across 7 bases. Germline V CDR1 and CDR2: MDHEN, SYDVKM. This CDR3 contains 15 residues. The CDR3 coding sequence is TGTGCCAGCAATTTACGGAGCGGGGGCACAGATACGCAGTATTTT. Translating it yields CASNLRSGGTDTQYF.

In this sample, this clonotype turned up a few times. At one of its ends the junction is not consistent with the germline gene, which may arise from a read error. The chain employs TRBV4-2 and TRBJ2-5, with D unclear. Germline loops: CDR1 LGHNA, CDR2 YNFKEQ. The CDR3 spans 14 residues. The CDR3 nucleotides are TGTGCCAGTAGCCAAGTGGGGTACCAAGAGACCCAGTACTTC. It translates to CASSQVGYQETQYF.

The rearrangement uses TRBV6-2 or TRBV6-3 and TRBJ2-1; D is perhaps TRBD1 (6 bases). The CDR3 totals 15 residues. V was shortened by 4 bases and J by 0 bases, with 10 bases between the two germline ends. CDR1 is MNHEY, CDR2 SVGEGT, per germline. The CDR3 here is CASSSDRHSYNEQFF. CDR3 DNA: TGTGCCAGCAGTTCTGACAGGCACTCCTACAATGAGCAGTTCTTC.

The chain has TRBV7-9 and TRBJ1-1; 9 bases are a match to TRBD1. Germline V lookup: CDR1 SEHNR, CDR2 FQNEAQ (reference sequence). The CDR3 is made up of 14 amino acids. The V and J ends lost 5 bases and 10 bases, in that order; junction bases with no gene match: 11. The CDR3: CASSAGQGWLGAFF. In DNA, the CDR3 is TGTGCCAGCAGCGCGGGACAGGGTTGGCTAGGAGCTTTCTTT.

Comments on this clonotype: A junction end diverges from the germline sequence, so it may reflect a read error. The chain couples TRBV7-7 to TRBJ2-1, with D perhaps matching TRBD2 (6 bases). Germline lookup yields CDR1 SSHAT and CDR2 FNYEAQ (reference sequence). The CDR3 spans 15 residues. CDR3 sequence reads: CASSLDEAGHNEQFF. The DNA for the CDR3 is TGTGCTAGCAGCTTGGATGAAGCGGGCCACAATGAGCAGTTCTTC.

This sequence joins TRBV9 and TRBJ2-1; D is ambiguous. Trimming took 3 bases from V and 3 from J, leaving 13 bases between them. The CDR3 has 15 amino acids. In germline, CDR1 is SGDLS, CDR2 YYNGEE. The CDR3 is CASSGHYTFYNEQFF. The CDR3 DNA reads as TGTGCCAGCAGCGGCCACTACACCTTCTACAATGAGCAGTTCTTC. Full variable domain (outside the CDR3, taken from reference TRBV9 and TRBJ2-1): DSGVTQTPKHLITATGQRVTLRCSPRSGDLSVYWYQQSLDQGLQFLIQYYNGEERAKGNILERFSAQQFPDLHSELNLSSLELGDSALYFCASSGHYTFYNEQFFGPGTRLTVL.

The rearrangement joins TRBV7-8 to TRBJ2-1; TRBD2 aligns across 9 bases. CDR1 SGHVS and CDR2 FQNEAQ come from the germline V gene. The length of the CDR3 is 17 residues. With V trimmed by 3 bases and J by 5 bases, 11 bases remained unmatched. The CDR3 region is CASSFGPAGGRNNEQFF. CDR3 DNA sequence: TGTGCCAGCAGCTTTGGTCCCGCGGGGGGGCGTAACAATGAGCAGTTCTTC.

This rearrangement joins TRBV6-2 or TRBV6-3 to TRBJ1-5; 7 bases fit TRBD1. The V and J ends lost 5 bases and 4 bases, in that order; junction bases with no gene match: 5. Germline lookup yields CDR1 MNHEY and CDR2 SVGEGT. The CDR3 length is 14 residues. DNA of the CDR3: TGTGCCAGCAGTCCACAGGGGTCGAATCAGCCCCAGCATTTT. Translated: CASSPQGSNQPQHF.

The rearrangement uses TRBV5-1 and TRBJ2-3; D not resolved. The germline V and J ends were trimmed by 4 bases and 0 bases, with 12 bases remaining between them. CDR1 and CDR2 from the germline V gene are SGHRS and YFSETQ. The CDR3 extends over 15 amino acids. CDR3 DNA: TGCGCCAGCAGCCGCTGGGATCCTAGCACAGATACGCAGTATTTT. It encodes CASSRWDPSTDTQYF.